This entry lists 27 T cell receptor beta chains sequenced from one sample in a study of T cell repertoires in cytomegalovirus infection. Antigens of these TCRs are unknown. TCRdb reprocessed the reads via MiXCR and lists one record per CDR3 protein. The table includes hundreds of thousands of distinct CDR3 sequences, roughly 36% detected once. Sequences were derived from cultured PBMCs, sampled from culture after CMV antigen stimulation. These receptors all come from a human donor in good health (CMV status not recorded). Some clones in this sample may be carry-over from other donors' samples.

This clonotype was seen repeatedly, ten times or more. V is TRBV7-8 and J is TRBJ2-3, with 8 nucleotides matching TRBD2. From germline, CDR1 is SGHVS and CDR2 FQNEAQ. This CDR3 is 15 amino acids long. V shed 4 bases, J shed 5 bases, and the junction held 8 bases outside the gene matches. The CDR3 nucleotides read TGTGCCAGCAGCTCTGTAGGGCTAGCGGGAGATACGCAGTATTTT. This encodes CASSSVGLAGDTQYF.

This clonotype appeared a few times. V is TRBV6-2 or TRBV6-3 and J is TRBJ1-2; perhaps TRBD1 as D (5 bases). CDR3 length: 13 residues. Trimming took off 5 bases at V and 3 bases at J, with 10 bases between the two ends. Germline CDR1 reads MNHEY; CDR2 reads SVGEGT. The CDR3: CASSPGIDYGYTF. The CDR3 DNA reads as TGTGCCAGCAGTCCAGGGATCGACTATGGCTACACCTTC.

This clonotype was counted many times. This chain joins TRBV7-2 and TRBJ2-5; D gene unclear. Germline assignment: CDR1 SGHTA and CDR2 FQGNSA. V was clipped by 1 base and J by 5 bases, with 11 bases between them. The CDR3 spans 14 residues. CDR3 nucleotides: TGTGCCAGCAGCTTAGAAGGCGCCTGGGAGACCCAGTACTTC. Amino acids: CASSLEGAWETQYF.

This sequence joins TRBV2 and TRBJ2-7, with TRBD1 identical over 7 bases. CDR3 length: 14 amino acids. V gave up 5 bases and J gave up 5 bases; unmatched junction bases: 9. Germline V gene sequence: CDR1 SNHLY, CDR2 FYNNEI. The DNA of the CDR3 is TGTGCCAGCAGTAACCCGACAGGGTTCAACGAGCAGTACTTC. It specifies CASSNPTGFNEQYF. Supplemented by reference TRBV2 and TRBJ2-7, the full variable domain reads EPEVTQTPSHQVTQMGQEVILRCVPISNHLYFYWYRQILGQKVEFLVSFYNNEISEKSEIFDDQFSVERPDGSNFTLKIRSTKLEDSAMYFCASSNPTGFNEQYFGPGTRLTVT.

The rearrangement joins TRBV5-8 to TRBJ2-4; no firm D call. V dropped 0 bases and J dropped 0 bases, with 16 bases sitting between them. CDR1 is SGHTS and CDR2 is YDEGEE in the germline V gene. The CDR3 covers 18 residues. The CDR3 DNA is TGTGCCAGCAGCTTGGCCGCGGCAGACCGAATAGCCAAAAACATTCAGTACTTC. Translated, it gives CASSLAAADRIAKNIQYF.

This clonotype was seen more than once but under ten times. The gene calls are TRBV20-1 and TRBJ2-5; D gene unclear. CDR1 and CDR2 (germline): DFQATT, SNEGSKA (reference sequence). Deletions cut 1 base from V and 4 bases from J, with 7 bases between. The CDR3 loop spans 12 amino acids. The CDR3 loop reads CSARAWGETQYF. Written as DNA, the CDR3 is TGCAGTGCTAGAGCGTGGGGAGAGACCCAGTACTTC.

This clonotype has more than one count but fewer than ten. This chain joins TRBV27 and TRBJ2-7; no clear D gene. The CDR3 covers 14 residues. Germline CDR1 is MNHEY and CDR2 is SMNVEV (reference sequence). Between the trimmed V and J ends, which lost 5 bases and 0 bases, there was a span of 11 bases. The CDR3 spells CASSVLRSSYEQYF. The CDR3 DNA reads as TGTGCCAGCAGTGTACTACGGAGCTCCTACGAGCAGTACTTC.

A few counts support this clonotype. The chain couples TRBV20-1 to TRBJ1-1; 7 bases map to TRBD1. J lost 1 base, V lost 5 bases, and 7 bases had no gene match. Germline V lookup: CDR1 DFQATT, CDR2 SNEGSKA (reference sequence). This CDR3 spans 14 amino acids. The CDR3 spells CSAPRTGGNTEAFF. CDR3 nucleotide sequence: TGCAGTGCTCCCCGGACAGGTGGGAACACTGAAGCTTTCTTT.

The rearrangement links TRBV4-2 to TRBJ1-2; a weak D match, TRBD1 (5 bases). Germline CDR1 LGHNA, CDR2 YNFKEQ. This CDR3 has 14 residues. Between the trimmed V and J ends, which lost 0 bases and 8 bases, there was a span of 13 bases. The CDR3 nucleotides read TGTGCCAGCAGCCAAGATGAGGGGATGGAAGGCTACACCTTC. Residues: CASSQDEGMEGYTF.

This clonotype was recorded a few times. The chain is built from TRBV23-1 and TRBJ2-5; 8 positions match TRBD2. TRBV23-1 is filed as an ORF, its function uncertain. The CDR3 sequence is 18 residues long. V lost 0 bases, J lost 2 bases, and 11 bases stayed unmatched. CDR3 residues: CASSQSAGRGAPQETQYF. In DNA, the CDR3 is TGCGCCAGCAGTCAATCAGCCGGGCGGGGGGCCCCTCAAGAGACCCAGTACTTC.

This clonotype has a count of ten or more. The J gene is TRBJ1-5, the V gene TRBV6-1, with 7 positions matching TRBD1. The CDR3 sequence is 15 residues long. The V and J ends lost 10 bases and 0 bases, in that order; junction bases with no gene match: 9. Germline assignment: CDR1 MNHNS and CDR2 SASEGT. CDR3 in amino acids: CATQGDYNSNQPQHF. The CDR3 coding sequence is TGTGCCACCCAGGGGGATTATAATAGCAATCAGCCCCAGCATTTT.

This clonotype was seen only a few times. This chain connects TRBV6-1 to TRBJ2-1, with 10 bases fitting TRBD2. The germline V gene encodes CDR1 MNHNS and CDR2 SASEGT. CDR3 length equals 15 residues. J was trimmed by 10 bases and V by 7 bases; bases with no gene match: 13. DNA of the CDR3: TGTGCCAGCACTCCACTAGCGGGAACCGGGGGGGAGCAGTTCTTC. Translation: CASTPLAGTGGEQFF.

As concerns this clonotype: At one end the junction does not follow the germline gene, possibly because of a read error. The chain carries TRBV2 and TRBJ1-6, with D possibly being TRBD1 (6 bases). The length of the CDR3 is 12 residues. The V gene's germline CDR1 is SNHLY and CDR2 FYNNEI. The CDR3 sequence is CASRITGTPFHF. The CDR3 DNA sequence: TGTGCCAGCAGGATTACAGGGACACCCTTCCACTTT.

The table lists this clonotype with a few counts. The gene calls are TRBV7-2 and TRBJ2-7; D is perhaps TRBD2 (7 bases). Trimming took 6 bases from V and 6 from J, leaving 24 bases between them. The CDR3 spans 16 residues. Germline loops: CDR1 SGHTA, CDR2 FQGNSA. Here the CDR3 DNA reads TGTGCCAGCAGTTCTAGGGGGGGGGGAGGTTTAATCGAGCAGTACTTC. Protein sequence: CASSSRGGGGLIEQYF.

The chain couples TRBV10-3 to TRBJ1-2, with a tentative D call TRBD1 (5 bases). The CDR3 extends over 15 amino acids. CDR1 is ENHRY, CDR2 SYGVKD, per germline. Trimming pared 2 bases from V and 3 bases from J, leaving 13 bases between. The CDR3 sequence: CAISEMSGGDYGYTF. The CDR3 nucleotides read TGTGCCATCAGTGAGATGAGCGGGGGGGACTATGGCTACACCTTC.

This chain uses TRBV5-4 with TRBJ2-5, with D uncertain. Germline V gene sequence: CDR1 SGHNT, CDR2 YYREEE (reference sequence). CDR3 length equals 16 residues. V lost 0 bases to trimming and J lost 4 bases, with 16 bases between them. Here the CDR3 reads CASSLAVGSSPETQYF. CDR3 coding DNA: TGTGCCAGCAGCTTGGCGGTGGGCAGTTCCCCAGAGACCCAGTACTTC.

The chain has TRBV14 and TRBJ1-1; 8 bases agree with TRBD1. V gave up 8 bases and J gave up 1 base; unmatched junction bases: 6. CDR1 is SGHDN and CDR2 is FVKESK in the germline V gene. This CDR3 is built from 14 residues. CDR3 nucleotide sequence: TGTGCCAGCGACAGGGGAGGCTGGAACACTGAAGCTTTCTTT. Its protein product is CASDRGGWNTEAFF.

V is TRBV11-2 and J is TRBJ2-3; D ambiguous. Germline CDR1 reads SGHAT; CDR2 reads FQNNGV. The CDR3 is made up of 13 amino acids. Trimming took 2 bases from V and 7 from J, leaving 10 bases between them. The CDR3 sequence: CASSLIRAHTQYF. Here the CDR3 DNA reads TGTGCCAGCAGCTTAATTCGGGCACATACGCAGTATTTT. The entire variable domain, with the rest obtained from reference TRBV11-2 and TRBJ2-3, is as follows: EAGVAQSPRYKIIEKRQSVAFWCNPISGHATLYWYQQILGQGPKLLIQFQNNGVVDDSQLPKDRFSAERLKGVDSTLKIQPAKLEDSAVYLCASSLIRAHTQYFGPGTRLTVL.

The chain joins TRBV11-2 to TRBJ1-3; TRBD1 agrees at 11 bases. The CDR3 spans 18 residues. The V and J ends lost 5 bases and 1 base, in that order; junction bases with no gene match: 10. Germline CDR1 reads SGHAT; CDR2 reads FQNNGV. CDR3 loop: CASSQGQGDLGSGNTIYF. The CDR3 region has the DNA TGTGCCAGCAGCCAGGGACAGGGGGACTTAGGATCTGGAAACACCATATATTTT. The full variable domain, completed using reference TRBV11-2 and TRBJ1-3, is EAGVAQSPRYKIIEKRQSVAFWCNPISGHATLYWYQQILGQGPKLLIQFQNNGVVDDSQLPKDRFSAERLKGVDSTLKIQPAKLEDSAVYLCASSQGQGDLGSGNTIYFGEGSWLTVV.

The rearrangement uses TRBV19 and TRBJ1-2; D possibly corresponds to TRBD1 (5 bases). The germline V gene encodes CDR1 LNHDA and CDR2 SQIVND (reference sequence). Trimming shortened V by 3 bases and J by 3 bases, and 11 bases separated the two germline ends. The CDR3 extends over 14 amino acids. The CDR3 region has the DNA TGTGCCAGTAGTATTGGGGCAAGCCACTATGGCTACACCTTC. As protein: CASSIGASHYGYTF.

This chain uses TRBV6-1 with TRBJ2-7, with a weak D call TRBD2 (5 bases). CDR3 length: 14 amino acids. Trimming stripped 5 bases from V and 3 bases from J, with 14 bases between. Germline values: CDR1 MNHNS, CDR2 SASEGT. CDR3 sequence reads: CASSRTSSSYEQYF. The CDR3, as DNA: TGTGCCAGCAGTCGCACTAGTAGTAGCTACGAGCAGTACTTC.

This clonotype was detected only a few times. V is TRBV4-1 and J is TRBJ1-1; D is unclear. The CDR3 covers 15 residues. Germline V gene data show CDR1 as MGHRA and CDR2 as YSYEKL. V shed 2 bases and J shed 1 base, with 11 bases lying between them. The CDR3, as DNA: TGCGCCAGCAGCCAATACAGTAGTTGGAACACTGAAGCTTTCTTT. Translated: CASSQYSSWNTEAFF.

This clonotype appeared a few times. The V call is TRBV6-5, the J call TRBJ2-7, with a tentative D call TRBD2 (6 bases). The germline CDR1 and CDR2 sequences are MNHEY and SVGAGI. The germline V and J ends were trimmed by 5 bases and 5 bases, with 16 bases remaining between them. The length of the CDR3 is 14 residues. The CDR3 loop is CASSDRGRRDEQYF. In DNA, the CDR3 is TGTGCCAGCAGTGACCGAGGCCGGAGGGACGAGCAGTACTTC.

The chain links TRBV28 to TRBJ1-2, with no clear D. Between the trimmed V and J ends, which lost 6 bases and 7 bases, there was a span of 18 bases. The germline V gene encodes CDR1 MDHEN and CDR2 SYDVKM. This CDR3 has 14 residues. CDR3 DNA sequence: TGTGCCAGCAGCCCACACAAGGCGGAGGTTGGCTACACCTTC. This gives the protein CASSPHKAEVGYTF.

This clonotype was observed many times. The chain links TRBV7-2 to TRBJ2-7; TRBD2 is a possible D gene (6 bases). This CDR3 has 15 residues. Per the germline V gene, CDR1 is SGHTA and CDR2 is FQGNSA. The V and J ends lost 5 bases and 2 bases respectively, with 16 bases between them. CDR3 sequence (DNA): TGTGCCAGCAGCCCTGGGCGGGGCGGGACCTACGAGCAGTACTTC. Amino acid sequence: CASSPGRGGTYEQYF.

This clonotype appeared many times. The chain has TRBV6-5 and TRBJ1-1; 9 nucleotides agree with TRBD1. Germline CDR1 and CDR2: MNHEY and SVGAGI. J gave up 6 bases and V 5 bases, and 1 base lay outside the gene matches. CDR3 length: 12 residues. The CDR3: CASSRTGAEAFF. The CDR3 DNA follows: TGTGCCAGCAGTAGGACAGGGGCTGAAGCTTTCTTT.

This clonotype turned up a few times. The J gene is TRBJ1-5, the V gene TRBV20-1; a possible D gene is TRBD1 (6 bases). CDR1 and CDR2 (germline): DFQATT, SNEGSKA (reference sequence). There are 14 residues in the CDR3. V was clipped by 2 bases and J by 2 bases, with 10 bases between them. Here the CDR3 DNA reads TGCAGTGCTAGACAACAGGGTGGCAATCAGCCCCAGCATTTT. Protein product: CSARQQGGNQPQHF.